This T cell receptor beta chain was sequenced during a study of blood T cell repertoires in COVID-19. Study-level information: Donors in the United States, Italy and Spain gave samples during acute or convalescent COVID-19. The cDNA or gDNA used as material had been derived from T cells, B-cell-depleted T cells, or PBMCs.

This table comes from immunoSEQ multiplex PCR, and its TCRdb copy is limited to in-frame clones, with some not included. The sample includes approximately 50,000 clones, about four fifths of them seen just once. Only a few counts were recorded for this clone. Sequencing was performed on peripheral blood. The sequence was obtained from a man older than 75 with COVID-19, enrolled during active disease.

As DNA, the CDR3 is TGTGCCAGCAGCTTTCGGACAGGGGCAACTAATGAAAAACTGTTTTTT. It translates to CASSFRTGATNEKLFF. This sequence joins TRBV7-9 and TRBJ1-4; 9 positions agree with TRBD1. Trimming cost V 3 bases and J 0 bases; bases outside gene matches: 2. The germline gives CDR1 SEHNR, CDR2 FQNEAQ (reference sequence). This CDR3 comprises 16 residues.